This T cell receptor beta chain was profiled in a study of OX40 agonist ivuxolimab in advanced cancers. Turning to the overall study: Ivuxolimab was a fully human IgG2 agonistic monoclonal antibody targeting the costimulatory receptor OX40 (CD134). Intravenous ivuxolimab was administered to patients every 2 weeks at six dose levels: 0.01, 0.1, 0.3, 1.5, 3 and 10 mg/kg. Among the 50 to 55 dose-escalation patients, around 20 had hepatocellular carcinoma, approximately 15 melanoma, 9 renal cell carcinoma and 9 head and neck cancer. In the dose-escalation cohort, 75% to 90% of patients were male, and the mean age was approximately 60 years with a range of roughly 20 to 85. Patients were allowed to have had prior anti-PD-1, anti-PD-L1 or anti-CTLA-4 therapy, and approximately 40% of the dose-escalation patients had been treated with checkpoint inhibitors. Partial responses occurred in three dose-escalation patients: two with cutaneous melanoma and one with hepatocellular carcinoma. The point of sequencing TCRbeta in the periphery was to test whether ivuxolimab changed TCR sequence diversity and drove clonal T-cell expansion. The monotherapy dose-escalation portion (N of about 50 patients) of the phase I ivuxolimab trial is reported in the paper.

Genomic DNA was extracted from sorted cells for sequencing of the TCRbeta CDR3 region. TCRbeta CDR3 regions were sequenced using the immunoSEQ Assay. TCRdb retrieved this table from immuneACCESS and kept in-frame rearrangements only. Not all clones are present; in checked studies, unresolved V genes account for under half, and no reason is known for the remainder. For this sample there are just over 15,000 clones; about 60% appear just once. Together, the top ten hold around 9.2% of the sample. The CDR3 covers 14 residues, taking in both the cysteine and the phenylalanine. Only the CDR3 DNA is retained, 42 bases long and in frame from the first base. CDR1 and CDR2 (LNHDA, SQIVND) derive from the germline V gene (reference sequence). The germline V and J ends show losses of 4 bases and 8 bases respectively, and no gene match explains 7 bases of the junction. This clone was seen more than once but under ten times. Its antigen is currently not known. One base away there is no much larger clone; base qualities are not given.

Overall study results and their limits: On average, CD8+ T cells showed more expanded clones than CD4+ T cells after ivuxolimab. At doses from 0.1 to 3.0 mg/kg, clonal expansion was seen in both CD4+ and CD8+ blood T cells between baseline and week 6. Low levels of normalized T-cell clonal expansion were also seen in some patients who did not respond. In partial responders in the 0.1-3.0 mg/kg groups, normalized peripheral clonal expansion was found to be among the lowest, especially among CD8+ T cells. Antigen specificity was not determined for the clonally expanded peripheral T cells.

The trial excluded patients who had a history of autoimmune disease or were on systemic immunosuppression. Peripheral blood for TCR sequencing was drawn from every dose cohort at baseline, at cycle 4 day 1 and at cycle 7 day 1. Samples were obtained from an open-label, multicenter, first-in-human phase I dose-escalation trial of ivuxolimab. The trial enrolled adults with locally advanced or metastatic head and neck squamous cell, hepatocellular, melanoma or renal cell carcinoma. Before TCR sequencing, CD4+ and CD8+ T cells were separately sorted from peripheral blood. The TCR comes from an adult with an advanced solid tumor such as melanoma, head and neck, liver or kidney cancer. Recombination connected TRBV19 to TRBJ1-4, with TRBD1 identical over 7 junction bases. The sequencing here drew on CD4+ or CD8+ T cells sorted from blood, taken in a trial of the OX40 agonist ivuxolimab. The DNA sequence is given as TGTGCCAGTAGTAACAGGGGACGCGTCGAAAAACTGTTTTTT. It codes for CASSNRGRVEKLFF.